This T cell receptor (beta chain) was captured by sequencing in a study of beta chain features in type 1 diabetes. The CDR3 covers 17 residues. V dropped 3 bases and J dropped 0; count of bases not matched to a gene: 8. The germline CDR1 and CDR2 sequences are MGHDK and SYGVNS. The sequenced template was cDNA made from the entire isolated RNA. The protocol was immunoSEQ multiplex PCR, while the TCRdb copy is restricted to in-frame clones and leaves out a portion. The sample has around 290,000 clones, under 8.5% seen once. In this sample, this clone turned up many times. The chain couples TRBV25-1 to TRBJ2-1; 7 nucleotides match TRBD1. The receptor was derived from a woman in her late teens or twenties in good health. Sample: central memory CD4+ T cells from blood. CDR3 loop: CASSDLRQGSSYNEQFF. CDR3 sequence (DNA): TGTGCCAGCAGTGATCTTAGACAGGGTAGCTCCTACAATGAGCAGTTCTTC.